The 32 T cell receptor beta chains given below trace back to one sample, sequenced in a study of cytomegalovirus exposure and HLA in healthy donors. The PCR used 60 Vbeta and 13 Jbeta primers. Profiling relied on immunoSEQ multiplex PCR, and the TCRdb table lists in-frame clones only, not all of them. The sample has around 100,000 clones, about 61% seen once. The source material was PBMCs. Every receptor here comes from a young woman in good health and CMV-seronegative.

This chain joins TRBV4-1 and TRBJ1-5; D unclear. This CDR3 contains 15 residues. The V gene lost 5 bases and the J gene lost 4 bases, with 15 bases spanning the gap. Germline V gene sequence: CDR1 MGHRA, CDR2 YSYEKL. CDR3 DNA: TGCGCCAGCAGCTTAAGGGCGAGGGAGAATCAGCCCCAGCATTTT. It codes for CASSLRARENQPQHF.

This clone has a handful of counts. This chain links TRBV6-1 with TRBJ2-7; 7 bases match TRBD1. V lost 11 bases, J lost 3 bases, and 13 bases stayed unmatched. Germline-derived CDR1 and CDR2 are MNHNS and SASEGT. CDR3 length equals 14 residues. CDR3 protein: CAGPLTGQSYEQYF. DNA for the CDR3: TGTGCCGGCCCATTAACGGGACAGAGCTACGAGCAGTACTTC.

This chain uses TRBV6-5 with TRBJ2-5; maybe TRBD2 (5 bases). Trimming pared 2 bases from V and 6 bases from J, leaving 16 bases between. Per the germline V gene, CDR1 is MNHEY and CDR2 is SVGAGI. CDR3 length: 15 amino acids. The CDR3 loop is CASSYGDGSRKTQYF. CDR3 nucleotides: TGTGCCAGCAGTTACGGGGATGGGAGCCGCAAGACCCAGTACTTC.

This clone was counted between two and nine times. Mismatch with germline at one junction end may stem from a read error. The CDR3 protein is CAGSPGDGGDF. In nucleotides, the CDR3 is TGTGCCGGCAGCCCGGGGGACGGAGGAGACTTC. The rearrangement links TRBV7-6 to TRBJ2-4, with a possible D match to TRBD2 (6 bases). The CDR3 runs to 11 residues. Germline V gene sequence: CDR1 SGHVS, CDR2 FNYEAQ.

The chain combines TRBV28 with TRBJ2-7; D not resolved. The germline CDR1 and CDR2 sequences are MDHEN and SYDVKM. V was clipped by 6 bases and J by 0 bases, with 6 bases between them. The CDR3 contains 12 residues. CDR3 bases: TGTGCCAGCAGCCTCGTCTCCTACGAGCAGTACTTC. Translated, it gives CASSLVSYEQYF.

The genes are TRBV25-1 and TRBJ2-1; D remains unclear. The germline V gene encodes CDR1 MGHDK and CDR2 SYGVNS. Trimming cost V 4 bases and J 0 bases, with 7 bases left between them. This CDR3 has 14 residues. This chain's CDR3 is CASSGSDSYNEQFF. The CDR3 nucleotides read TGTGCCAGCAGTGGCAGTGACTCCTACAATGAGCAGTTCTTC.

The rearrangement links TRBV10-3 to TRBJ1-5; D is unresolved. The CDR3 is 17 amino acids. Trimming pared 2 bases from V and 1 base from J, leaving 15 bases between. CDR1 ENHRY and CDR2 SYGVKD come from the germline V gene. In DNA, the CDR3 is TGTGCCATCAGTGAGGCGGGTATGGGGATAAGCAATCAGCCCCAGCATTTT. Translation: CAISEAGMGISNQPQHF.

This clone showed up just a few times. This chain joins TRBV7-2 and TRBJ2-5, with TRBD2 identical over 9 bases. The J call may be mistaken, given a closer DNA end match to TRBJ2-7. The germline V gene has CDR1 SGHTA and CDR2 FQGNSA. The length of the CDR3 is 16 residues. CDR3 amino acids: CASSPDLVAGAYEQYF. The CDR3 DNA reads TGTGCCAGCAGCCCCGACTTGGTAGCGGGGGCCTACGAGCAGTACTTC.

The chain uses TRBV5-1 and TRBJ2-3, with 7 bases that match TRBD1. From germline, CDR1 is SGHRS and CDR2 YFSETQ. CDR3 size: 15 residues. The V and J ends lost 4 bases and 5 bases, in that order; junction bases with no gene match: 10. The CDR3 nucleotides read TGCGCCAGCAGCATCACGACAGGGTACCGAGATACGCAGTATTTT. Protein: CASSITTGYRDTQYF.

The chain employs TRBV5-1 and TRBJ2-5; 10 positions agree with TRBD2. The CDR3 is made up of 17 amino acids. V shed 0 bases, J shed 1 base, and the junction held 6 bases outside the gene matches. Germline loops: CDR1 SGHRS, CDR2 YFSETQ. The CDR3, as DNA: TGCGCCAGCAGCTTGGGGACTAGCGGAGGGGGCCAAGAGACCCAGTACTTC. Its translation is CASSLGTSGGGQETQYF.

V usage is TRBV5-4 and J usage is TRBJ2-2; no clear D gene. Trimming pared 2 bases from V and 6 bases from J, leaving 14 bases between. CDR3 length: 15 amino acids. Germline V gives CDR1 SGHNT, CDR2 YYREEE (reference sequence). CDR3 sequence: CASSFIPNEAGELFF. The CDR3 DNA sequence: TGTGCCAGCAGCTTTATCCCCAACGAGGCCGGGGAGCTGTTTTTT.

The gene calls are TRBV4-1 and TRBJ1-5; tentative D call: TRBD1 (5 bases). Germline values: CDR1 MGHRA, CDR2 YSYEKL. The CDR3 totals 15 residues. Trimming left V 0 bases short and J 6 bases short, with 12 bases between. CDR3 loop: CASSQDRVGSQPQHF. The CDR3 DNA follows: TGCGCCAGCAGCCAAGACAGGGTAGGAAGTCAGCCCCAGCATTTT.

V gene TRBV27 combines with J gene TRBJ1-5, with 8 nucleotides matching TRBD1. The CDR3 length is 14 residues. Looked up from germline, CDR1 is MNHEY and CDR2 is SMNVEV (reference sequence). Trimming cost V 8 bases and J 6 bases; bases outside gene matches: 9. The CDR3: CASSSGGAGQPQHF. CDR3 nucleotides: TGTGCCAGCTCCTCAGGGGGCGCAGGTCAGCCCCAGCATTTT.

The J gene is TRBJ2-1, the V gene TRBV5-4; 9 bases agree with TRBD2. The germline V gene has CDR1 SGHNT and CDR2 YYREEE (reference sequence). After removal of 2 bases from V and 0 bases from J, the junction contained 6 bases not matched to a gene. The CDR3 extends over 17 amino acids. The CDR3 loop is CASSFTSGPHSYNEQFF. DNA for the CDR3: TGTGCCAGCAGCTTTACTAGCGGGCCACACTCCTACAATGAGCAGTTCTTC. Filled out from reference TRBV5-4 and TRBJ2-1, the complete variable domain reads ETGVTQSPTHLIKTRGQQVTLRCSSQSGHNTVSWYQQALGQGPQFIFQYYREEENGRGNFPPRFSGLQFPNYSSELNVNALELDDSALYLCASSFTSGPHSYNEQFFGPGTRLTVL.

The chain uses TRBV7-9 and TRBJ2-5; the match to TRBD2 covers 11 bases. The better agreement between TRBJ2-7 and the DNA end casts doubt on the J call. The germline V gene encodes CDR1 SEHNR and CDR2 FQNEAQ (reference sequence). The CDR3 has 15 residues. CDR3 in amino acids: CASSPLRGTSGEQYF. The CDR3 region has the DNA TGTGCCAGCAGCCCCCTCCGGGGGACTAGCGGCGAGCAGTACTTC.

CDR3 amino acids: CAWSLTRLHGYTF. CDR3 coding DNA: TGTGCCTGGAGTTTAACGAGGTTACATGGCTACACCTTC. The chain links TRBV30 to TRBJ1-2; D gene ambiguous. Trimming stripped 2 bases from V and 6 bases from J, with 13 bases between. This CDR3 has 13 residues. Germline lookup yields CDR1 GTSNPN and CDR2 SVGIG (reference sequence).

This sequence joins TRBV28 and TRBJ1-2; 7 bases are a match to TRBD1. The length of the CDR3 is 18 residues. In germline, CDR1 is MDHEN, CDR2 SYDVKM. Germline trimming cut 3 bases from V and 0 bases from J; bases unmatched to any gene: 13. The CDR3 region is CASSFPLTGTEANYGYTF. The CDR3, as DNA: TGTGCCAGCAGTTTCCCGCTAACCGGGACAGAAGCTAACTATGGCTACACCTTC.

The V call is TRBV15, the J call TRBJ1-2; 10 bases fit TRBD1. This CDR3 has 15 amino acids. The V gene end was trimmed by 5 bases and the J gene end by 6 bases; junction bases not matched to a gene: 9. CDR1 and CDR2 from the germline V gene are LNHNV and YYDKDF (reference sequence). The CDR3: CATSGGPTGGNGYTF. The CDR3 nucleotides read TGTGCCACCAGCGGGGGACCGACAGGGGGCAATGGCTACACCTTC.

This chain uses TRBV6-6 with TRBJ1-1; D may be TRBD1 (6 bases). The CDR3 has 14 residues. V gave up 0 bases and J gave up 5 bases, with 10 bases separating them. Germline CDR1 is MNHNY and CDR2 is SVGAGI (reference sequence). The CDR3 coding sequence is TGTGCCAGCAGTTACTCTCAGGGGCGGACTGAAGCTTTCTTT. It yields the protein CASSYSQGRTEAFF.

V gene TRBV10-2 combines with J gene TRBJ2-7; TRBD2 agrees at 11 bases. This CDR3 has 14 residues. The germline gives CDR1 WSHSY, CDR2 SAAADI. The V gene end was trimmed by 6 bases and the J gene end by 4 bases; junction bases not matched to a gene: 5. The CDR3 loop reads CASRLAGDKYEQYF. CDR3 bases: TGCGCCAGCAGACTAGCGGGAGATAAGTACGAGCAGTACTTC.

The chain uses TRBV2 and TRBJ2-2; D may be TRBD1 (5 bases). Germline V gene lookup returns CDR1 SNHLY and CDR2 FYNNEI. The CDR3 runs 14 residues. Trimming cost V 6 bases and J 2 bases, with 10 bases left between them. The CDR3 loop reads CASSRVFNTGELFF. The CDR3 DNA reads as TGTGCCAGCAGCAGGGTATTCAACACCGGGGAGCTGTTTTTT. The entire variable domain, with the rest obtained from reference TRBV2 and TRBJ2-2, is as follows: EPEVTQTPSHQVTQMGQEVILRCVPISNHLYFYWYRQILGQKVEFLVSFYNNEISEKSEIFDDQFSVERPDGSNFTLKIRSTKLEDSAMYFCASSRVFNTGELFFGEGSRLTVL.

This clone was counted between two and nine times. The V and J genes are TRBV7-9 and TRBJ1-2; 7 nucleotides match TRBD1. Per germline, CDR1 SEHNR and CDR2 FQNEAQ (reference sequence). The CDR3 has 12 amino acids. V was pared by 10 bases and J by 12 bases, with 14 bases of the junction left unmatched. CDR3 in amino acids: CATVRDSKSHTF. The CDR3, as DNA: TGTGCCACCGTAAGGGACAGCAAAAGCCACACCTTC.

This chain connects TRBV10-3 to TRBJ2-2, with D unresolved. The length of the CDR3 is 12 residues. Germline CDR1 and CDR2: ENHRY and SYGVKD. The V and J ends lost 6 bases and 7 bases respectively, with 9 bases between them. Here the CDR3 DNA reads TGTGCCATCAGGCCCTACGACGGGGAGCTGTTTTTT. The encoded protein is CAIRPYDGELFF.

Only one count was recorded for this clone. This chain uses TRBV6-5 with TRBJ1-2, with TRBD1 matching 7 bases. Germline V gene sequence: CDR1 MNHEY, CDR2 SVGAGI. This CDR3 is built from 14 residues. Trimming at V came to 4 bases and at J to 5 bases, leaving 7 bases not matched to a gene. This chain's CDR3 is CASSFGTASYGYTF. CDR3 coding DNA: TGTGCCAGCAGTTTTGGGACAGCGAGTTATGGCTACACCTTC.

The genes are TRBV7-9 and TRBJ1-1; D gene ambiguous. Germline V lookup: CDR1 SEHNR, CDR2 FQNEAQ (reference sequence). CDR3 length: 17 amino acids. V was pared by 1 base and J by 4 bases, with 19 bases between. CDR3 sequence reads: CASSLGYTELSGTEAFF. CDR3 bases: TGTGCCAGCAGCTTAGGCTATACGGAGTTATCGGGCACTGAAGCTTTCTTT.

The J gene is TRBJ2-7, the V gene TRBV27; TRBD2 matches at 8 bases. V trimming: 3 bases; J trimming: 6 bases; junction bases outside the gene matches: 4. Germline V gives CDR1 MNHEY, CDR2 SMNVEV (reference sequence). The CDR3 sequence is 13 residues long. CDR3 residues: CASSFGLAREQYF. The CDR3 region has the DNA TGTGCCAGCAGTTTTGGACTAGCTCGCGAGCAGTACTTC.

The chain joins TRBV30 to TRBJ1-1; TRBD1 aligns across 7 bases. Trimming at V came to 0 bases and at J to 2 bases, leaving 9 bases not matched to a gene. Germline CDR1 reads GTSNPN; CDR2 reads SVGIG (reference sequence). The CDR3 contains 16 residues. The CDR3 loop reads CAWSVQGTVSNTEAFF. The CDR3 DNA reads as TGTGCCTGGAGTGTACAGGGGACCGTTTCTAACACTGAAGCTTTCTTT.

V and J are TRBV7-6 and TRBJ2-3, with 8 positions matching TRBD2. V was clipped by 2 bases and J by 6 bases; unmatched bases: 4. Germline values: CDR1 SGHVS, CDR2 FNYEAQ. CDR3 length: 14 residues. The CDR3 nucleotides read TGTGCCAGCAGCTTATGGCGGGAGGTCGATACGCAGTATTTT. It translates to CASSLWREVDTQYF.

A few counts support this clone. This sample includes further DNA sequences coding for the same CDR3. The chain carries TRBV18 and TRBJ2-7, with no clear D. Looked up from germline, CDR1 is KGHSH and CDR2 is LQKENI. The CDR3 covers 13 residues. Trimming pared 0 bases from V and 0 bases from J, leaving 3 bases between. Here the CDR3 DNA reads TGTGCCAGCTCACCACCCAGCTCCTACGAGCAGTACTTC. Residues: CASSPPSSYEQYF.

V gene TRBV18 combines with J gene TRBJ1-1, with D uncertain. Trimming shortened V by 3 bases and J by 4 bases, and 9 bases separated the two germline ends. CDR1 is KGHSH, CDR2 LQKENI, per germline. CDR3 length equals 13 residues. The CDR3 bases are TGTGCCAGCTCACCGATTCGAGGCACTGAAGCTTTCTTT. Protein product: CASSPIRGTEAFF.

The J gene is TRBJ2-2, the V gene TRBV4-3; 9 nucleotides match TRBD1. The V and J ends lost 1 base and 5 bases, in that order; junction bases with no gene match: 5. The germline gives CDR1 LGHNA, CDR2 YSLEER. The CDR3 has 16 amino acids. This CDR3 reads CASSQAAGTGTGELFF. CDR3 DNA: TGCGCCAGCAGCCAAGCCGCCGGGACAGGGACCGGGGAGCTGTTTTTT.

CDR3 nucleotides: TGCGCCAGCAGTTGGACAGGGGGCGACTATGGCTACACCTTC. This sequence encodes CASSWTGGDYGYTF. The chain recombines TRBV23-1 with TRBJ1-2; TRBD1 aligns across 11 bases. TRBV23-1 is an open reading frame whose function is uncertain. V lost 5 bases to trimming and J lost 3 bases; unmatched junction nucleotides: 2. The CDR3 runs to 14 residues.